The 25 T cell receptor beta chains below come from one sample, sequenced in a study of T cell responses to AZD1222 COVID-19 vaccine. Assay: immunoSEQ multiplex PCR; the TCRdb copy retains only in-frame clones and omits some. The repertoire holds 110,000 to 150,000 clones, around 88% seen once, with under 3.5% in the top ten. The source was peripheral blood, collected on day 0 of AZD1222 vaccination. These receptors were collected from an adult in good health.

V and J are TRBV28 and TRBJ2-7, with 8 bases fitting TRBD2. The CDR3 sequence is 14 residues long. The V gene end was trimmed by 7 bases and the J gene end by 3 bases; junction bases not matched to a gene: 8. Germline-derived CDR1 and CDR2 are MDHEN and SYDVKM. The CDR3 sequence is CASKGTRRVYEQYF. As DNA, the CDR3 is TGTGCCAGCAAAGGGACTAGGAGAGTCTACGAGCAGTACTTC.

The chain is built from TRBV27 and TRBJ1-1, with D possibly TRBD1 on 6 matching bases. Germline CDR1 MNHEY, CDR2 SMNVEV (reference sequence). The CDR3 is 12 residues long. With 6 bases removed from V and 5 bases from J, the gap between germline ends came to 10 bases. The CDR3 loop reads CASRTGDTEAFF. In nucleotides, the CDR3 is TGTGCCAGCAGGACAGGTGATACTGAAGCTTTCTTT.

The chain combines TRBV7-2 with TRBJ1-5; no firm D call. Germline V gene sequence: CDR1 SGHTA, CDR2 FQGNSA. V was clipped by 1 base and J by 0 bases, with 13 bases between them. The CDR3 totals 17 residues. The CDR3 sequence: CASSLGGRVISNQPQHF. The CDR3 DNA follows: TGTGCCAGCAGCTTAGGCGGGAGGGTAATTAGCAATCAGCCCCAGCATTTT. The entire variable domain, with the rest obtained from reference TRBV7-2 and TRBJ1-5, is as follows: GAGVSQSPSNKVTEKGKDVELRCDPISGHTALYWYRQSLGQGLEFLIYFQGNSAPDKSGLPSDRFSAERTGGSVSTLTIQRTQQEDSAVYLCASSLGGRVISNQPQHFGDGTRLSIL.

The rearrangement uses TRBV29-1 and TRBJ2-1, with a possible D match to TRBD2 (6 bases). CDR3 length equals 12 residues. Germline loops: CDR1 SQVTM, CDR2 ANQGSEA. The germline V and J ends were trimmed by 6 bases and 4 bases, with 10 bases remaining between them. The CDR3 DNA reads as TGCAGCGTCCGGGACTTATACAATGAGCAGTTCTTC. Its translation is CSVRDLYNEQFF.

This chain joins TRBV6-2 or TRBV6-3 and TRBJ1-2; 10 bases are a match to TRBD1. The V and J ends lost 2 bases and 7 bases, in that order; junction bases with no gene match: 10. In germline, CDR1 is MNHEY, CDR2 SVGEGT. This CDR3 is 16 amino acids long. This CDR3 reads CASSYPRDRGRGGYTF. DNA of the CDR3: TGTGCCAGCAGTTACCCGAGGGACAGGGGCCGCGGTGGCTACACCTTC.

CDR3 residues: CASSQVGGQDTQYF. As DNA, the CDR3 is TGTGCCAGCAGCCAAGTGGGCGGCCAAGATACGCAGTATTTT. The genes are TRBV3-1 (or the pseudogene TRBV3-2) and TRBJ2-3; D is undetermined. This CDR3 is 14 amino acids long. The germline CDR1 and CDR2 sequences are LGHDT and YNNKEL (reference sequence). V lost 1 base to trimming and J lost 5 bases, with 10 bases between them.

The gene calls are TRBV7-2 and TRBJ2-2; D unclear. CDR3 length equals 16 residues. Germline V gene data show CDR1 as SGHTA and CDR2 as FQGNSA. V dropped 0 bases and J dropped 0 bases, with 8 bases sitting between them. The DNA for the CDR3 is TGTGCCAGCAGCTTAGCGCCTCAGCCGAACACCGGGGAGCTGTTTTTT. Translating it yields CASSLAPQPNTGELFF.

The chain has TRBV28 and TRBJ2-7; 8 bases align to TRBD2. This CDR3 region has 14 residues. The V and J ends lost 3 bases and 2 bases, in that order; junction bases with no gene match: 3. Germline V gene lookup returns CDR1 MDHEN and CDR2 SYDVKM. CDR3 protein: CASSLNGRAYEQYF. Here the CDR3 DNA reads TGTGCCAGCAGTTTGAACGGGAGGGCCTACGAGCAGTACTTC.

The chain has TRBV4-1 and TRBJ2-2; maybe TRBD2 (6 bases). CDR1 and CDR2 (germline): MGHRA, YSYEKL. V was trimmed by 1 base and J by 6 bases, leaving 15 bases between them. The CDR3 runs 16 residues. The CDR3 sequence: CASSQVSTSRSGELFF. The CDR3 DNA follows: TGCGCCAGCAGCCAAGTTTCGACTAGTCGATCCGGGGAGCTGTTTTTT.

The chain employs TRBV10-3 and TRBJ1-1; unclear D gene. Germline V gives CDR1 ENHRY, CDR2 SYGVKD. The CDR3 is 14 residues long. Deletions cut 2 bases from V and 4 bases from J, with 11 bases between. The CDR3 reads CAISEADLGTEAFF. The CDR3 nucleotides read TGTGCCATCAGTGAGGCCGACTTGGGCACTGAAGCTTTCTTT.

This clone has a handful of counts. This sequence joins TRBV10-3 and TRBJ2-3; tentative D call: TRBD2 (5 bases). The CDR3 consists of 15 residues. Germline CDR1 ENHRY, CDR2 SYGVKD. Trimming pared 7 bases from V and 2 bases from J, leaving 16 bases between. CDR3 loop: CAITGELGLTDTQYF. CDR3 in DNA: TGTGCCATCACCGGCGAGCTTGGACTCACAGATACGCAGTATTTT.

The chain is built from TRBV5-6 and TRBJ2-6, with D unclear. The CDR3 contains 15 residues. CDR1 and CDR2 (germline): SGHDT, YYEEEE. V shed 4 bases and J shed 0 bases, with 8 bases lying between them. CDR3 DNA sequence: TGTGCCAGCAGCAATCCCACCTCTGGGGCCAACGTCCTGACTTTC. Protein product: CASSNPTSGANVLTF.

This clone was seen a few times. The V call is TRBV10-3, the J call TRBJ2-1; 7 nucleotides align to TRBD2. The CDR3 has 18 residues. J lost 3 bases, V lost 0 bases, and 11 bases had no gene match. Germline values: CDR1 ENHRY, CDR2 SYGVKD. The CDR3 is CAISESLTREVNYNEQFF. The CDR3 nucleotides are TGTGCCATCAGTGAGTCCCTCACCCGGGAGGTCAACTACAATGAGCAGTTCTTC.

This chain links TRBV4-2 with TRBJ2-1; D is ambiguous. This CDR3 contains 13 residues. V lost 0 bases, J lost 7 bases, and 7 bases lay in between. Germline loops: CDR1 LGHNA, CDR2 YNFKEQ. CDR3 coding DNA: TGTGCCAGCAGCCAAGACGTGGTGAATGAGCAGTTCTTC. The encoded protein is CASSQDVVNEQFF.

The chain recombines TRBV6-5 with TRBJ2-2; 9 bases map to TRBD1. The CDR3 totals 16 residues. CDR1 MNHEY and CDR2 SVGAGI come from the germline V gene. After removal of 2 bases from V and 3 bases from J, the junction contained 4 bases not matched to a gene. In nucleotides, the CDR3 is TGTGCCAGCAGTTACATTAGGACAGGGGACACCGGGGAGCTGTTTTTT. It codes for CASSYIRTGDTGELFF.

V is TRBV7-3 and J is TRBJ2-1; D is perhaps TRBD2 (5 bases). The CDR3 is 15 residues long. CDR1 is SGHTA and CDR2 is FQGTGA in the germline V gene. Trimming stripped 3 bases from V and 4 bases from J, with 13 bases between. The CDR3 here is CASSLEVAAYNEQFF. CDR3 sequence (DNA): TGTGCCAGCAGCTTGGAGGTAGCTGCTTACAATGAGCAGTTCTTC.

This sequence joins TRBV5-1 and TRBJ2-7; tentative D call: TRBD1 (6 bases). This CDR3 has 12 residues. Germline V gives CDR1 SGHRS, CDR2 YFSETQ. V was cut by 7 bases and J by 4 bases, with 12 bases left in between. CDR3 in DNA: TGCGCCAGCCGGACAGAAGGGTACGAGCAGTACTTC. It translates to CASRTEGYEQYF.

The V call is TRBV5-1, the J call TRBJ1-5; D not resolved. CDR1 SGHRS and CDR2 YFSETQ come from the germline V gene. The CDR3 consists of 15 residues. Trimming cost V 0 bases and J 0 bases, with 7 bases left between them. The CDR3 coding sequence is TGCGCCAGCAGCTTGGAACCCTATAGCAATCAGCCCCAGCATTTT. Residues: CASSLEPYSNQPQHF.

The chain uses TRBV6-5 and TRBJ1-6, with D possibly matching TRBD1 (6 bases). The CDR3 spans 14 residues. The germline gives CDR1 MNHEY, CDR2 SVGAGI. V gave up 7 bases and J gave up 7 bases, with 14 bases separating them. The CDR3 region has the DNA TGTGCCAGCACCACAGGGTTTGAGAATTCACCCCTCCACTTT. Amino acid sequence: CASTTGFENSPLHF.

This clone was recorded a few times. The rearrangement links TRBV9 to TRBJ1-3; D gene uncertain. V was cut by 2 bases and J by 0 bases, with 9 bases left in between. Per germline, CDR1 SGDLS and CDR2 YYNGEE. The CDR3 loop spans 15 amino acids. CDR3 nucleotides: TGTGCCAGCAGCGTCGGCCCCGACTCTGGAAACACCATATATTTT. Amino acid sequence: CASSVGPDSGNTIYF.

The chain links TRBV4-2 to TRBJ1-5, with D unclear. Trimming cost V 0 bases and J 7 bases, with 13 bases left between them. The CDR3 consists of 15 residues. Germline-derived CDR1 and CDR2 are LGHNA and YNFKEQ. CDR3 DNA sequence: TGTGCCAGCAGCCAAGATTTCGGCGGGATCCAGCCCCAGCATTTT. The encoded protein is CASSQDFGGIQPQHF.

This clone was picked up one time. CDR3 DNA sequence: TGTGCCTGGAGGGATATCGGGAGTTACGAGCAGTACTTC. Protein: CAWRDIGSYEQYF. The gene calls are TRBV30 and TRBJ2-7; weak D call: TRBD2 (6 bases). Germline CDR1 GTSNPN, CDR2 SVGIG (reference sequence). The CDR3 totals 13 residues. Trimming cost V 3 bases and J 4 bases, with 13 bases left between them.

This rearrangement joins TRBV6-6 to TRBJ1-5, with D uncertain. V was pared by 8 bases and J by 0 bases, with 8 bases between. CDR3 length: 13 residues. Germline V gene sequence: CDR1 MNHNY, CDR2 SVGAGI (reference sequence). For the CDR3, the DNA is TGTGCCAGCCGACTAGATAGCAATCAGCCCCAGCATTTT. Amino acid sequence: CASRLDSNQPQHF.

This chain joins TRBV9 and TRBJ1-2; D gene uncertain. This CDR3 is built from 13 residues. The V gene's germline CDR1 is SGDLS and CDR2 YYNGEE. V lost 0 bases and J 8 bases, leaving 11 bases between the germline ends. This CDR3 is CASSVDETRGYTF. CDR3 DNA: TGTGCCAGCAGCGTAGATGAAACTAGGGGCTACACCTTC. The entire variable domain, with the rest obtained from reference TRBV9 and TRBJ1-2, is as follows: DSGVTQTPKHLITATGQRVTLRCSPRSGDLSVYWYQQSLDQGLQFLIQYYNGEERAKGNILERFSAQQFPDLHSELNLSSLELGDSALYFCASSVDETRGYTFGSGTRLTVV.

This rearrangement joins TRBV4-3 to TRBJ1-2; the D is unclear. This CDR3 contains 15 residues. The V and J ends lost 0 bases and 2 bases respectively, with 10 bases between them. From germline, CDR1 is LGHNA and CDR2 YSLEER. The CDR3 nucleotides read TGCGCCAGCAGCCAAGATCGAGAAGGCAACTATGGCTACACCTTC. As protein: CASSQDREGNYGYTF.